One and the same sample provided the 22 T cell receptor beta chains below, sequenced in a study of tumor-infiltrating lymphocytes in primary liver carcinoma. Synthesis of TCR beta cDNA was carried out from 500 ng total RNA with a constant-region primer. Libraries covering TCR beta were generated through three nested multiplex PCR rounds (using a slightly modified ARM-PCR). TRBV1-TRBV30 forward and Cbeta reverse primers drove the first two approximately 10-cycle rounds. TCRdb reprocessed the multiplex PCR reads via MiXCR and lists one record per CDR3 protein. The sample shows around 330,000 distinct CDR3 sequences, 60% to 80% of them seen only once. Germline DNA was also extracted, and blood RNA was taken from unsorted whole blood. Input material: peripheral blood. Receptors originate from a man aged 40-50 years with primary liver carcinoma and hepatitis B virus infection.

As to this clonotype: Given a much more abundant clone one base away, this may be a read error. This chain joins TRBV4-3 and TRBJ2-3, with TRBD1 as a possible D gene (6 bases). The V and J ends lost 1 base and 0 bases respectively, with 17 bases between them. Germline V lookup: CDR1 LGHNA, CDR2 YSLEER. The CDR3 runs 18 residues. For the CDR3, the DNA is TGCGCCAGCAGCCAAGGGGTAATAGAACAGGGCAGCACAGATACGCAGTATTTT. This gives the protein CASSQGVIEQGSTDTQYF.

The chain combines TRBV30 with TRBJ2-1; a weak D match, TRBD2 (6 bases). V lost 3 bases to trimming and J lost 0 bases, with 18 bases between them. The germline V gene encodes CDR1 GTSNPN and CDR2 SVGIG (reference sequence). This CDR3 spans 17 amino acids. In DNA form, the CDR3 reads TGTGCCTGGAGGGGGGTTGGTGGGACTCCCTCCTACAATGAGCAGTTCTTC. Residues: CAWRGVGGTPSYNEQFF.

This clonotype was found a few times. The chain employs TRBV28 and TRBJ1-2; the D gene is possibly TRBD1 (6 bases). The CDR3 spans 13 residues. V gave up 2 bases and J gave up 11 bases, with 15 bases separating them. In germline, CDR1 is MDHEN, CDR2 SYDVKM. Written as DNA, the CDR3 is TGTGCCAGCAGTTTAGTAACAGGAACAGGGTACACCTTC. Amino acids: CASSLVTGTGYTF.

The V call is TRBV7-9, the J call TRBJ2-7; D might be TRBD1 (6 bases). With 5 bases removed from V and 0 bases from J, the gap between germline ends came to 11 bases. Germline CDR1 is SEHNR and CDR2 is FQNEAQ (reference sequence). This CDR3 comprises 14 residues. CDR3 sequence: CASSPRGGSYEQYF. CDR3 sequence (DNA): TGTGCCAGCAGCCCGAGAGGGGGCTCCTACGAGCAGTACTTC.

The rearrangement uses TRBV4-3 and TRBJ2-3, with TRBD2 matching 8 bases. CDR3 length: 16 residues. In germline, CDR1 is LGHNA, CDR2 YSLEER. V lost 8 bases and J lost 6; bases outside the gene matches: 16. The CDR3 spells CASSRGAGDGGDTQYF. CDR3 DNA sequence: TGCGCCAGCTCCCGGGGAGCGGGAGATGGGGGGGATACGCAGTATTTT.

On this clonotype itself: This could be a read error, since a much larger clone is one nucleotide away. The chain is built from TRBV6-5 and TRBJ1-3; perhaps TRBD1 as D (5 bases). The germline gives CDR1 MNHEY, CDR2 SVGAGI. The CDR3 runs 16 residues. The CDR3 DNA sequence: TGTGTCAGCAGAAACGGCGGGACGGTCGATGGAAACACCATATATTTT. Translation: CVSRNGGTVDGNTIYF.

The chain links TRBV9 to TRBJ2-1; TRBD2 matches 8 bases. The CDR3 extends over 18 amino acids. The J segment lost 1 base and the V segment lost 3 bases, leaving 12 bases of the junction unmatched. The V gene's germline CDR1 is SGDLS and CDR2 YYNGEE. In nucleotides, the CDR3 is TGTGCCAGCAGCGCCAACCACGCGGGGGGCAGGTCCTACAATGAGCAGTTCTTC. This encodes CASSANHAGGRSYNEQFF. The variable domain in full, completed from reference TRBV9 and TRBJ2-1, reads DSGVTQTPKHLITATGQRVTLRCSPRSGDLSVYWYQQSLDQGLQFLIQYYNGEERAKGNILERFSAQQFPDLHSELNLSSLELGDSALYFCASSANHAGGRSYNEQFFGPGTRLTVL.

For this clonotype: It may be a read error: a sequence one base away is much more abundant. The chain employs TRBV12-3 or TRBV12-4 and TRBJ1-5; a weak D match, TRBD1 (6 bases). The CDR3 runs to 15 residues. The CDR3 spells CANSLFGGSRQPQHF. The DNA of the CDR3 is TGTGCCAACAGTCTTTTTGGGGGCTCTCGACAGCCCCAGCATTTT.

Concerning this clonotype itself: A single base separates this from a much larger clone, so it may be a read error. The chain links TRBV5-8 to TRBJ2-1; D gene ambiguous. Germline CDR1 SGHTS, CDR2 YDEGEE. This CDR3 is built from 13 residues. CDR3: CASSWSSHNEQFF. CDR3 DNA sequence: TGTGCCAGCAGCTGGAGCTCCCACAATGAGCAGTTCTTC.

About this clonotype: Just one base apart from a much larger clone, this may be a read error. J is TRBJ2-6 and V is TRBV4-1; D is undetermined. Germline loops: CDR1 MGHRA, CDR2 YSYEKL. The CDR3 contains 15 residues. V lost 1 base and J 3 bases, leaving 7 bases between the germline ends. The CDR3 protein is CASSQVNYGANVLTF. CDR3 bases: TGCGCCAGCAGCCAAGTGAACTATGGGGCCAACGTCCTGACTTTC.

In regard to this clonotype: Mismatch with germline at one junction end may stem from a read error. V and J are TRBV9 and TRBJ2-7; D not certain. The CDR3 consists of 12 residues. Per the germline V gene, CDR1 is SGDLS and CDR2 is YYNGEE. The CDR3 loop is CASGSGYDEQYF. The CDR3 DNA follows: TGTGCCAGCGGGTCCGGGTACGACGAGCAGTATTTC.

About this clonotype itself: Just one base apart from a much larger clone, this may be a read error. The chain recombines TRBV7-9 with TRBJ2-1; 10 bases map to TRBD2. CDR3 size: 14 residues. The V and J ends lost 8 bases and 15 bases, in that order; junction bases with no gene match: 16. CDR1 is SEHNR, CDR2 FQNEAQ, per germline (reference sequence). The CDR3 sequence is CASQLQTLAGGRFF. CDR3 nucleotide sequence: TGTGCCAGCCAACTTCAGACCTTAGCGGGAGGACGGTTCTTC.

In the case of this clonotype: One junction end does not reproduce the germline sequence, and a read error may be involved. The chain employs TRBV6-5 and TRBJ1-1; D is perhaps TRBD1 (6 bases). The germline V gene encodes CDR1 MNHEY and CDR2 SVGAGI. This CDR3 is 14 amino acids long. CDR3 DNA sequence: TGTGCCAGTAAGCCAGGGAGGGGGAACAATGAAGCTTTCTTT. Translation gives CASKPGRGNNEAFF.

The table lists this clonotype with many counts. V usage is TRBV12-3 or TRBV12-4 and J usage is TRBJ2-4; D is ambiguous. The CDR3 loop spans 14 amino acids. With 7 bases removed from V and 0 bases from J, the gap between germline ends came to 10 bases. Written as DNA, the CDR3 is TGTGCCAGCATTGAAGATTTAGCCAAAAACATTCAGTACTTC. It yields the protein CASIEDLAKNIQYF.

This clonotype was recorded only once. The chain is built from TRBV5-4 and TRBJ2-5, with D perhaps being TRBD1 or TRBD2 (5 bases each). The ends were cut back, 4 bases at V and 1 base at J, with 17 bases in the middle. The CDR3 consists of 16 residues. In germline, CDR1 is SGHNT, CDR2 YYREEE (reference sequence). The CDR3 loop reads CASSPRAGRLQETQYF. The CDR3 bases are TGTGCCAGCAGCCCCAGGGCAGGGAGACTCCAAGAGACCCAGTACTTC.

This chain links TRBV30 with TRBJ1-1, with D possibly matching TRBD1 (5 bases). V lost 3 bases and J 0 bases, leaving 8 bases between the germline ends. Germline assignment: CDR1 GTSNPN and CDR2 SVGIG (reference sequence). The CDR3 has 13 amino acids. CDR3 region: CAWRRGLNTEAFF. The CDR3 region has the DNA TGTGCCTGGAGGAGGGGACTGAACACTGAAGCTTTCTTT. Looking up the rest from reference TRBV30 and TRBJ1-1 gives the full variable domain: SQTIHQWPATLVQPVGSPLSLECTVEGTSNPNLYWYRQAAGRGLQLLFYSVGIGQISSEVPQNLSASRPQDRQFILSSKKLLLSDSGFYLCAWRRGLNTEAFFGQGTRLTVV.

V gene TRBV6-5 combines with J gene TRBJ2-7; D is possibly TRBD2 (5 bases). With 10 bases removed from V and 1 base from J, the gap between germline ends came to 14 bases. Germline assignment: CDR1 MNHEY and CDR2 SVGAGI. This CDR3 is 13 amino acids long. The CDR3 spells CANRLQSSYEQYF. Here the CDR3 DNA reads TGTGCCAACCGACTACAGAGTTCCTACGAGCAGTACTTC.

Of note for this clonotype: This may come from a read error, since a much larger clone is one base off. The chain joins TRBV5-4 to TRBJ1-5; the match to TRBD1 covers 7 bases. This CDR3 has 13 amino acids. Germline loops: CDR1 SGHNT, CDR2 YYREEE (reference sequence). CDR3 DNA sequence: TGTGCCAACAGCGGGACAGAAAATCAGCCCCAGCATTTT. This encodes CANSGTENQPQHF.

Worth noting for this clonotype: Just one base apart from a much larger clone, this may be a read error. The CDR3 here is CASSPDRASNNIQYF. CDR3 coding DNA: TGTGCCAGCAGTCCGGACCGGGCTTCCAATAACATTCAGTACTTC. This sequence joins TRBV6-5 and TRBJ2-4; no definite D call. Germline-derived CDR1 and CDR2 are MNHEY and SVGAGI. The CDR3 spans 15 residues.

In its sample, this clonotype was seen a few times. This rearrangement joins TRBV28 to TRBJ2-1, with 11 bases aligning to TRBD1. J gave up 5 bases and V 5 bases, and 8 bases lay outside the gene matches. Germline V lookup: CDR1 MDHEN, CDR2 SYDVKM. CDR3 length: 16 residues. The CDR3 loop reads CASSPTGQGGNNEQFF. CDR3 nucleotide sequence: TGTGCCAGCAGTCCTACGGGACAGGGGGGGAACAATGAGCAGTTCTTC. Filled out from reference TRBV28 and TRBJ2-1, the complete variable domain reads DVKVTQSSRYLVKRTGEKVFLECVQDMDHENMFWYRQDPGLGLRLIYFSYDVKMKEKGDIPEGYSVSREKKERFSLILESASTNQTSMYLCASSPTGQGGNNEQFFGPGTRLTVL.

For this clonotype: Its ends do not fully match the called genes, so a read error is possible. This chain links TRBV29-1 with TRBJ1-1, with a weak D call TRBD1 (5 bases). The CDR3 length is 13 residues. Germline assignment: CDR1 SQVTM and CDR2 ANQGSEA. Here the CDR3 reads CGVGRPRDTEAFF. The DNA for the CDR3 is TGCGGCGTGGGACGGCCTAGAGACACTGAAGCTTTTTTT.

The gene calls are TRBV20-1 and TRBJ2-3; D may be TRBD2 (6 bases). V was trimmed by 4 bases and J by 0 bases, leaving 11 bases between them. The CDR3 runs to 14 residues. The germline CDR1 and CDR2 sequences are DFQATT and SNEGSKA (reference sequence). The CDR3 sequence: CSAMGGASTDTQYF. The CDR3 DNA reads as TGCAGTGCTATGGGGGGAGCTAGCACAGATACGCAGTATTTT.